Listed below are T cell receptor beta chains from one sample, sequenced in a study of long-term antiretroviral therapy in people with HIV. The protocol was immunoSEQ multiplex PCR, while the TCRdb copy is restricted to in-frame clones and leaves out a portion. The sample carries approximately 5,000 clones, around four fifths recorded once. Specimen: unsorted PBMCs, collected 1.8 years before starting antiretroviral therapy. All receptors derive from a man in his forties with HIV. CDR3s include the opening cysteine and the closing phenylalanine or tryptophan. A D gene is named only where the DNA matches it firmly. The listing skips clone size in some rows; elsewhere it reads once, few, many or a size class.

-	TRBV13	TRBJ1-3	-	CASSFPPSGNTIYF	TGTGCCAGCAGCTTCCCGCCCTCTGGAAACACCATATATTTT
-	TRBV4-3	TRBJ2-2	TRBD2	CASRGLADTGELFF	TGCGCCAGCAGAGGGCTAGCGGATACCGGGGAGCTGTTTTTT
-	TRBV28	TRBJ1-1	-	CASSLLLEAFF	TGTGCCAGCAGTTTACTTCTAGAAGCTTTCTTT
-	TRBV4-2	TRBJ2-7	-	CASSQEPGHPYEQYF	TGTGCCAGCAGCCAAGAACCGGGACATCCCTACGAGCAGTACTTC
-	TRBV7-9	TRBJ2-7	TRBD1	CASSVRTGTGSYEQYF	TGTGCCAGCAGCGTCCGTACCGGGACAGGTTCCTACGAGCAGTACTTC
-	TRBV2	TRBJ1-2	-	CASSISLFYGYTF	TGTGCCAGCAGTATATCACTTTTCTATGGCTACACCTTC
medium-sized	TRBV11-2	TRBJ2-5	-	CASSFPDGQETQYF	TGTGCCAGCAGCTTCCCTGACGGGCAAGAGACCCAGTACTTC
large	TRBV4-2	TRBJ2-7	-	CASSQDRRGSSYEQYF	TGTGCCAGCAGCCAAGATCGGCGAGGTAGCTCCTACGAGCAGTACTTC
-	TRBV5-4	TRBJ2-6	-	CASSFSSGANVLTF	TGTGCCAGCAGCTTTAGCTCTGGGGCCAACGTCCTGACTTTC
-	TRBV9	TRBJ1-3	-	CASKPGVGNTIYF	TGTGCCAGCAAACCAGGGGTAGGAAACACCATATATTTT
few	TRBV7-3	TRBJ2-1	TRBD2	CASSLYPIAGEGGQFF	TGTGCCAGCAGCCTATACCCCATAGCGGGAGAAGGGGGGCAGTTCTTC
-	TRBV11-2	TRBJ2-7	TRBD2	CASSISGTSYEQYF	TGTGCCAGCAGCATATCCGGGACTAGTTACGAGCAGTACTTC
-	TRBV27	TRBJ1-2	TRBD1	CASSSRTGDFNYGYTF	TGTGCCAGCAGTTCCAGGACAGGAGACTTTAACTATGGCTACACCTTC
-	TRBV27	TRBJ2-1	-	CASRPISRSNEQFF	TGTGCCAGCAGGCCCATCTCTAGATCAAATGAGCAGTTCTTC
-	TRBV28	TRBJ1-2	-	CASSPTTPFYGYTF	TGTGCCAGCAGTCCAACAACGCCGTTTTACGGCTACACCTTC
-	TRBV9	TRBJ2-3	-	CASSALSSGDTQYF	TGTGCCAGCAGCGCGCTGAGCTCAGGAGATACGCAGTATTTT
-	TRBV28	TRBJ1-2	-	CASSLGRAPRGYTF	TGTGCCAGCAGTTTAGGGCGGGCCCCGAGGGGCTACACCTTC
-	TRBV5-1	TRBJ1-3	-	CASSSESSGNTIYF	TGCGCCAGCAGCTCGGAGAGCTCTGGAAACACCATATATTTT
-	TRBV11-1	TRBJ2-2	TRBD1	CASSSGQGDGELFF	TGTGCCAGCAGCTCTGGACAGGGGGACGGGGAGCTGTTTTTT
-	TRBV7-7	TRBJ2-7	-	CASATAGQGEQYF	TGTGCTAGTGCGACAGCGGGTCAAGGCGAGCAGTACTTC
-	TRBV18	TRBJ2-7	TRBD1	CASSPLGTGVSYEQYF	TGTGCCAGCTCACCACTTGGGACAGGGGTTTCCTACGAGCAGTACTTC
-	TRBV30	TRBJ1-2	TRBD1	CAWSVGQVSNYGYTF	TGTGCCTGGAGTGTCGGACAGGTTTCTAACTATGGCTACACCTTC
-	TRBV6-5	TRBJ2-7	TRBD2	CASSSTGTISYEQYF	TGTGCCAGCAGTTCAACCGGGACTATCTCCTACGAGCAGTACTTC
-	TRBV27	TRBJ2-3	-	CASSTVGVAQYF	TGTGCCAGCAGCACCGTCGGGGTTGCGCAGTATTTT
-	TRBV11-2	TRBJ1-1	-	CASGGDGNTEAFF	TGTGCCAGCGGCGGGGACGGGAACACTGAAGCTTTCTTT
-	TRBV18	TRBJ1-1	TRBD1	CASSPPDRVRGKAFF	TGTGCCAGCTCACCGCCTGACAGGGTGCGTGGGAAAGCTTTCTTT
-	TRBV30	TRBJ2-7	-	CAWTRDHEQYF	TGTGCCTGGACGAGAGACCACGAGCAGTACTTC
-	TRBV7-9	TRBJ2-3	-	CASSLRLGTTLRTDTQYF	TGTGCCAGCAGCTTACGGCTGGGGACCACACTCCGCACAGATACGCAGTATTTT
-	TRBV29-1	TRBJ2-7	-	CSVESSYEQYF	TGCAGCGTTGAATCGTCCTACGAGCAGTACTTC
-	TRBV6-5	TRBJ2-2	-	CASSYGRYTGELFF	TGTGCCAGCAGTTACGGCAGATACACCGGGGAGCTGTTTTTT
-	TRBV19	TRBJ2-5	TRBD1	CASSIARGQQETQYF	TGTGCCAGTAGTATAGCCCGGGGACAGCAAGAGACCCAGTACTTC
once	TRBV6-1	TRBJ2-7	-	CASSVGTIRSYEQYF	TGTGCCAGCAGTGTAGGTACAATAAGATCCTACGAGCAGTACTTC
hyperexpanded	TRBV28	TRBJ1-2	TRBD1	CASSFWDRRGDGYTF	TGTGCCAGCAGTTTCTGGGACAGAAGGGGAGATGGCTACACCTTC
-	TRBV28	TRBJ2-1	-	CASSSSGRVEYNEQFF	TGTGCCAGCAGTTCGTCCGGGCGGGTAGAATACAATGAGCAGTTCTTC
-	TRBV19	TRBJ2-5	-	CASRDLYDRETQYF	TGTGCCAGTCGCGATTTATACGATAGGGAGACCCAGTACTTC
-	TRBV5-6	TRBJ1-1	-	CASSLGSREAFF	TGTGCCAGCAGCTTGGGTAGTCGGGAAGCTTTCTTT
-	TRBV4-3	TRBJ2-2	-	CASSQDRMQNTGELFF	TGCGCCAGCAGCCAAGACCGGATGCAGAACACCGGGGAGCTGTTTTTT
-	TRBV7-2	TRBJ2-3	TRBD2	CASSLVGRGTDTQYF	TGTGCCAGCAGCTTAGTCGGGAGGGGGACAGATACGCAGTATTTT
-	TRBV19	TRBJ1-1	-	CASSIESPTEAFF	TGTGCCAGTAGTATAGAGTCCCCCACTGAAGCTTTCTTT
few	TRBV9	TRBJ2-5	TRBD1	CASGGTGEETQYF	TGTGCCAGCGGTGGGACAGGCGAGGAGACCCAGTACTTC
-	TRBV28	TRBJ2-3	-	CASSAGPRTDTQYF	TGTGCCAGCAGTGCGGGGCCGCGCACAGATACGCAGTATTTT
-	TRBV18	TRBJ1-2	-	CASSPADGGIGYTF	TGTGCCAGCTCCCCCGCCGACGGAGGCATCGGCTACACCTTC
-	TRBV5-4	TRBJ1-1	TRBD1	CASRLPGQGTEAFF	TGTGCCAGCAGGCTGCCGGGACAGGGTACTGAAGCTTTCTTT
-	TRBV5-1	TRBJ1-1	-	CASSLGAEAFF	TGCGCCAGCAGCTTGGGGGCTGAAGCTTTCTTT
-	TRBV5-1	TRBJ2-7	-	CASSLEVSSVSYEQYF	TGCGCCAGCAGCTTGGAGGTTTCTAGCGTATCCTACGAGCAGTACTTC
-	TRBV7-2	TRBJ2-1	-	CASNPGSSYNEQFF	TGTGCCAGCAACCCCGGGAGTTCCTACAATGAGCAGTTCTTC
-	TRBV28	TRBJ1-5	-	CASSLAGNQPQHF	TGTGCCAGCAGTTTGGCAGGGAATCAGCCCCAGCATTTT
few	TRBV11-2	TRBJ2-7	-	CASSFSSSSSWEQYF	TGTGCCAGCAGCTTTTCTTCGTCTAGCTCGTGGGAGCAGTACTTC
-	TRBV7-2	TRBJ1-1	-	CASSFTSGNTEAFF	TGTGCCAGCAGTTTTACCTCAGGGAACACTGAAGCTTTCTTT
-	TRBV7-3	TRBJ1-1	-	CASSLDSGMNTEAFF	TGTGCCAGCAGCTTAGACAGCGGGATGAACACTGAAGCTTTCTTT
-	TRBV29-1	TRBJ2-1	TRBD2	CSLREVDEQFF	TGCAGCTTGCGGGAGGTCGATGAGCAGTTCTTC
-	TRBV7-2	TRBJ2-3	-	CASSFQGSLSTDTQYF	TGTGCCAGCAGCTTCCAGGGAAGTCTTAGCACAGATACGCAGTATTTT
-	TRBV6-4	TRBJ2-3	TRBD2	CASSDRTSVESDTQYF	TGTGCCAGCAGTGACCGGACTAGTGTTGAGTCTGATACGCAGTATTTT
-	TRBV4-3	TRBJ2-7	-	CASSHGAMDYEQYF	TGCGCCAGCAGCCATGGGGCGATGGACTACGAGCAGTACTTC
-	TRBV27	TRBJ2-7	-	CASSLRPPWSGSSYEQYF	TGTGCCAGCAGTTTAAGACCTCCCTGGTCGGGCAGCTCCTACGAGCAGTACTTC